These 24 T cell receptor beta chains share one sample of origin, sequenced in a study of blood T cell repertoires in COVID-19. Produced via immunoSEQ multiplex PCR; TCRdb's table is partial and in-frame only. The table has under 300,000 clones, approximately 90% seen once. Sequencing was carried out using PBMCs or T cells enriched from blood (not recorded which). Receptor source: a woman aged 40 to 50 with acute COVID-19.

This chain uses TRBV6-5 with TRBJ1-2, with D uncertain. V was cut by 5 bases and J by 3 bases, with 13 bases left in between. CDR1 MNHEY and CDR2 SVGAGI come from the germline V gene. The CDR3 is 14 residues long. This CDR3 is CASSTISLYYGYTF. CDR3 DNA sequence: TGTGCCAGCAGTACCATTTCGCTATACTATGGCTACACCTTC.

V and J are TRBV28 and TRBJ2-3; no clear D gene. The germline gives CDR1 MDHEN, CDR2 SYDVKM. CDR3 length equals 13 residues. V lost 5 bases to trimming and J lost 4 bases, with 10 bases between them. CDR3 DNA sequence: TGTGCCAGCAGTGAAAACACGCCAGATACGCAGTATTTT. This codes for CASSENTPDTQYF. Full variable domain (missing parts from reference TRBV28 and TRBJ2-3): DVKVTQSSRYLVKRTGEKVFLECVQDMDHENMFWYRQDPGLGLRLIYFSYDVKMKEKGDIPEGYSVSREKKERFSLILESASTNQTSMYLCASSENTPDTQYFGPGTRLTVL.

This rearrangement joins TRBV9 to TRBJ1-3; tentatively, D is TRBD1 (6 bases). V was cut by 4 bases and J by 3 bases, with 23 bases left in between. The length of the CDR3 is 18 residues. CDR1 is SGDLS and CDR2 is YYNGEE in the germline V gene. The CDR3 spells CASSLLGGGQGGGNTIYF. The DNA for the CDR3 is TGTGCCAGCAGCCTCCTCGGGGGGGGGCAGGGCGGTGGAAACACCATATATTTT. The full variable domain, with the rest looked up from reference TRBV9 and TRBJ1-3, is DSGVTQTPKHLITATGQRVTLRCSPRSGDLSVYWYQQSLDQGLQFLIQYYNGEERAKGNILERFSAQQFPDLHSELNLSSLELGDSALYFCASSLLGGGQGGGNTIYFGEGSWLTVV.

The rearrangement joins TRBV9 to TRBJ2-7; 8 nucleotides line up with TRBD1. The V gene's germline CDR1 is SGDLS and CDR2 YYNGEE. V shed 3 bases, J shed 5 bases, and the junction held 1 base outside the gene matches. The CDR3 consists of 12 residues. The CDR3 reads CASSATGDEQYF. The CDR3 nucleotides are TGTGCCAGCAGCGCGACAGGGGACGAGCAGTACTTC.

V is TRBV4-1 and J is TRBJ1-1; D possibly corresponds to TRBD1 (6 bases). The CDR3 extends over 14 amino acids. Germline CDR1 MGHRA, CDR2 YSYEKL. Trimming pared 4 bases from V and 6 bases from J, leaving 15 bases between. CDR3 DNA sequence: TGCGCCAGCAGCCCCCTCGCAGGGGCCGCTGAAGCTTTCTTT. Amino acid sequence: CASSPLAGAAEAFF.

The CDR3 reads CASSTTGGVSGNTIYF. In nucleotides, the CDR3 is TGCGCCAGCAGCACGACAGGGGGCGTCTCTGGAAACACCATATATTTT. V usage is TRBV5-1 and J usage is TRBJ1-3, with 10 bases aligning to TRBD1. CDR3 length: 16 amino acids. CDR1 and CDR2 (germline): SGHRS, YFSETQ. J was trimmed by 0 bases and V by 4 bases; bases with no gene match: 4. The full variable domain, in which reference TRBV5-1 and TRBJ1-3 provide the parts outside the CDR3, is KAGVTQTPRYLIKTRGQQVTLSCSPISGHRSVSWYQQTPGQGLQFLFEYFSETQRNKGNFPGRFSGRQFSNSRSEMNVSTLELGDSALYLCASSTTGGVSGNTIYFGEGSWLTVV.

The chain couples TRBV10-3 to TRBJ2-5; D is undetermined. V was shortened by 6 bases and J by 5 bases, with 7 bases between the two germline ends. In germline, CDR1 is ENHRY, CDR2 SYGVKD. The CDR3 is 11 residues long. The CDR3 nucleotides read TGTGCCATCAGCTCTAGGGAGACCCAGTACTTC. Its protein product is CAISSRETQYF.

This chain connects TRBV19 to TRBJ1-5; D may be TRBD1 (5 bases). The V and J ends lost 5 bases and 2 bases respectively, with 16 bases between them. The germline gives CDR1 LNHDA, CDR2 SQIVND (reference sequence). The CDR3 is made up of 16 amino acids. Written as DNA, the CDR3 is TGTGCCAGTAGTCGGGCGGAAAAAGGGGGCAATCAGCCCCAGCATTTT. Its protein product is CASSRAEKGGNQPQHF.

V and J are TRBV18 and TRBJ2-3, with D maybe TRBD2 (6 bases). This CDR3 spans 15 amino acids. Germline-derived CDR1 and CDR2 are KGHSH and LQKENI. Trimming shortened V by 6 bases and J by 5 bases, and 18 bases separated the two germline ends. The CDR3 nucleotides read TGTGCCAGCTCGCCCCAGGCAGCCGGGGGAGATACGCAGTATTTT. Its translation is CASSPQAAGGDTQYF.

This rearrangement joins TRBV7-9 to TRBJ2-1; a weak D match, TRBD1 (5 bases). Germline V CDR1 and CDR2: SEHNR, FQNEAQ (reference sequence). Trimming stripped 3 bases from V and 4 bases from J, with 10 bases between. The CDR3 runs 14 residues. CDR3 in amino acids: CASSFGGAYNEQFF. Written as DNA, the CDR3 is TGTGCCAGCAGCTTCGGTGGGGCGTACAATGAGCAGTTCTTC.

This chain links TRBV6-2 or TRBV6-3 with TRBJ1-5; 9 bases are a match to TRBD1. Germline CDR1 and CDR2: MNHEY and SVGEGT. J lost 6 bases, V lost 2 bases, and 11 bases had no gene match. The CDR3 spans 17 residues. DNA for the CDR3: TGTGCCAGCAGTTACAGGGCCCCGGGACAGGGAGGTCAGCCCCAGCATTTT. Its translation is CASSYRAPGQGGQPQHF.

The genes are TRBV23-1 and TRBJ2-2; maybe TRBD2 (6 bases). TRBV23-1 qualifies as an ORF whose function is uncertain. Trimming pared 0 bases from V and 0 bases from J, leaving 8 bases between. This CDR3 contains 16 residues. The DNA of the CDR3 is TGCGCCAGCAGTCAATCGGGGGGTTCGAACACCGGGGAGCTGTTTTTT. Its protein is CASSQSGGSNTGELFF.

The gene calls are TRBV19 and TRBJ1-1, with unresolved D. V gave up 3 bases and J gave up 1 base, with 15 bases separating them. The V gene's germline CDR1 is LNHDA and CDR2 SQIVND (reference sequence). This CDR3 region has 16 residues. The DNA of the CDR3 is TGTGCCAGTAGTATTACGAGCGCCCGAGCGAACACTGAAGCTTTCTTT. This gives the protein CASSITSARANTEAFF.

This clone was recorded a few times. The chain carries TRBV5-6 and TRBJ2-5; tentatively, D is TRBD2 (6 bases). Germline CDR1 is SGHDT and CDR2 is YYEEEE. Trimming pared 2 bases from V and 5 bases from J, leaving 13 bases between. The CDR3 extends over 14 amino acids. The CDR3 bases are TGTGCCAGCAGCTTAGCCGGGAGATTGGAGACCCAGTACTTC. It codes for CASSLAGRLETQYF.

The J gene is TRBJ1-2, the V gene TRBV7-2; no reliable D call. There are 16 residues in the CDR3. The germline V and J ends were trimmed by 0 bases and 4 bases, with 15 bases remaining between them. In germline, CDR1 is SGHTA, CDR2 FQGNSA. In DNA, the CDR3 is TGTGCCAGCAGCTTAGCCCTCGGGGTCCGGAGCTATGGCTACACCTTC. Protein: CASSLALGVRSYGYTF.

The gene calls are TRBV3-1 (or the pseudogene TRBV3-2) and TRBJ1-2, with 10 bases fitting TRBD1. The CDR3 contains 14 residues. After removal of 3 bases from V and 7 bases from J, the junction contained 5 bases not matched to a gene. Germline CDR1 and CDR2: LGHDT and YNNKEL (reference sequence). CDR3 in amino acids: CASSQGQGPAGYTF. The CDR3 DNA sequence: TGTGCCAGCAGCCAGGGACAGGGGCCTGCTGGCTACACCTTC.

The chain employs TRBV21-1 and TRBJ2-7; the D segment call TRBD2 is taken from the table without a DNA check. TRBV21-1 is marked as a pseudogene. The CDR3 totals 21 residues. Here the CDR3 reads CASAIPIEAWGEDPLPYEQYF. DNA for the CDR3: TGTGCCAGCGCAATACCTATCGAGGCGTGGGGAGAAGACCCGTTACCCTACGAGCAGTACTTC.

The chain combines TRBV12-5 with TRBJ2-5; D might be TRBD1 (6 bases). Per the germline V gene, CDR1 is LGHNT and CDR2 is FRNRAP. CDR3 length equals 14 residues. The V and J ends lost 5 bases and 5 bases respectively, with 15 bases between them. The CDR3 DNA follows: TGTGCTAGTGGTCTCCCAGGGGCCGGCGAGACCCAGTACTTC. It is translated as CASGLPGAGETQYF.

The gene calls are TRBV2 and TRBJ2-2; TRBD1 agrees at 11 bases. V trimming: 10 bases; J trimming: 9 bases; junction bases outside the gene matches: 10. Per the germline V gene, CDR1 is SNHLY and CDR2 is FYNNEI. This CDR3 has 14 residues. In nucleotides, the CDR3 is TGTGCCACCCTGGGACAGGGGGGCCCCCGGGAGCTGTTTTTT. Protein: CATLGQGGPRELFF.

Only a few counts were recorded for this clone. The chain combines TRBV3-1 (or the pseudogene TRBV3-2) with TRBJ1-3; 8 positions match TRBD1. The CDR3 sequence is 15 residues long. Losses at the gene ends were 4 bases for V and 3 bases for J; bases not matched to a gene: 5. The germline gives CDR1 LGHDT, CDR2 YNNKEL (reference sequence). The CDR3 here is CASSPNDRGGNTIYF. DNA for the CDR3: TGTGCCAGCAGCCCAAACGACAGGGGTGGAAACACCATATATTTT.

There are a few counts of this clone. This chain joins TRBV21-1 and TRBJ2-7; the DNA was not compared with TRBD2, the D call given in the table. TRBV21-1 is an annotated pseudogene. The CDR3 is made up of 15 amino acids. The CDR3 loop reads CASSKEVAVPNEQYF. In nucleotides, the CDR3 is TGTGCCAGCAGCAAAGAGGTTGCGGTACCCAACGAGCAGTACTTC.

The chain has TRBV6-6 and TRBJ2-5, with D possibly matching TRBD1 (6 bases). Germline V gene lookup returns CDR1 MNHNY and CDR2 SVGAGI (reference sequence). V shed 4 bases and J shed 0 bases, with 15 bases lying between them. This CDR3 has 16 residues. The CDR3 protein is CASSSRQGSYQETQYF. CDR3 sequence (DNA): TGTGCCAGCAGTTCACGCCAGGGGTCCTACCAAGAGACCCAGTACTTC.

This clone was found once. The chain combines TRBV7-2 with TRBJ2-7; 13 positions match TRBD2. The CDR3 totals 15 residues. Germline CDR1 reads SGHTA; CDR2 reads FQGNSA. V dropped 5 bases and J dropped 4; count of bases not matched to a gene: 5. Written as DNA, the CDR3 is TGTGCCAGCAGCATCGGACTAGCGGGAGCGTACGAGCAGTACTTC. It codes for CASSIGLAGAYEQYF.

CDR3 in amino acids: CASSPPTKSYEQYF. CDR3 DNA: TGTGCCAGCTCACCACCGACAAAGAGCTACGAGCAGTACTTC. The J gene is TRBJ2-7, the V gene TRBV18; D remains unclear. The V gene's germline CDR1 is KGHSH and CDR2 LQKENI. V lost 0 bases and J 3 bases, leaving 9 bases between the germline ends. CDR3 length: 14 residues.